One T cell receptor (beta chain) is described in this entry. Germline assignment: CDR1 MNHEY and CDR2 SMNVEV (reference sequence). CDR3 length: 17 amino acids. V lost 4 bases and J lost 3; bases outside the gene matches: 10. This sample is drawn from a study of T cells after somatic rescue of genetic block. Assay: immunoSEQ multiplex PCR; the TCRdb copy retains only in-frame clones and omits some. The data show 55,000 to 70,000 clones, 80% to 95% seen once. The receptor comes from a man aged 40-55 years. The genes are TRBV27 and TRBJ2-1; 9 bases map to TRBD2. The sequenced sample was peripheral blood mononuclear cells (PBMCs). CDR3 region: CASSSSTLAGSYNEQFF. The CDR3 DNA is TGTGCCAGCAGTTCCTCCACGCTAGCGGGGAGCTACAATGAGCAGTTCTTC.